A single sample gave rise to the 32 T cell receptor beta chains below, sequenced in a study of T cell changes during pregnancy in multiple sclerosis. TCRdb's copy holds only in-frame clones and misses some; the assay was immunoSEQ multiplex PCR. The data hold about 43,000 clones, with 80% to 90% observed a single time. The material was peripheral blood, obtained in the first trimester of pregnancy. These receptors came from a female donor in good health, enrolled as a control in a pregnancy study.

The CDR3 reads CASSPRGVDYGYTF. The CDR3 nucleotides read TGTGCCAGCAGCCCCAGGGGTGTGGACTATGGCTACACCTTC. J is TRBJ1-2 and V is TRBV6-5; the D gene is possibly TRBD1 (6 bases). This CDR3 region has 14 residues. Trimming removed 6 bases from V and 3 bases from J, with 14 bases in between. The germline gives CDR1 MNHEY, CDR2 SVGAGI.

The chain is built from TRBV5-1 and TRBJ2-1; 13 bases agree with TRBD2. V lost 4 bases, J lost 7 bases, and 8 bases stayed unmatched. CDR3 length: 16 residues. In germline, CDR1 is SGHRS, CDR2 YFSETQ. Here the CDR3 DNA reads TGCGCCAGCAGCCCACTAGCGGGAGGGCCTGGGAATGAGCAGTTCTTC. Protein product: CASSPLAGGPGNEQFF.

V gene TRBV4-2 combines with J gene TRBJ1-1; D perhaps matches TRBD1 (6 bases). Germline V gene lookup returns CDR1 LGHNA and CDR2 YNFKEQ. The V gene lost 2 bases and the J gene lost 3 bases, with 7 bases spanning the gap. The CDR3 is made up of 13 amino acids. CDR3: CASSQQGYTEAFF. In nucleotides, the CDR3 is TGTGCCAGCAGCCAACAGGGGTACACTGAAGCTTTCTTT.

For the CDR3, the DNA is TGTGCCAGCAGCCCTAGACTAGCGGGGGGGGCGGAGACCCAGTACTTC. Protein: CASSPRLAGGAETQYF. The chain carries TRBV7-2 and TRBJ2-5; 14 nucleotides agree with TRBD2. Per the germline V gene, CDR1 is SGHTA and CDR2 is FQGNSA. CDR3 size: 16 residues. Germline trimming cut 5 bases from V and 5 bases from J; bases unmatched to any gene: 7.

CDR3: CASRPSGQGKGGYTF. The CDR3 DNA reads TGTGCCAGCAGACCCTCGGGACAGGGGAAAGGAGGCTACACCTTC. This chain uses TRBV6-5 with TRBJ1-2, with 10 bases identical to TRBD1. The CDR3 is made up of 15 amino acids. Germline values: CDR1 MNHEY, CDR2 SVGAGI. J gave up 8 bases and V 6 bases, and 12 bases lay outside the gene matches.

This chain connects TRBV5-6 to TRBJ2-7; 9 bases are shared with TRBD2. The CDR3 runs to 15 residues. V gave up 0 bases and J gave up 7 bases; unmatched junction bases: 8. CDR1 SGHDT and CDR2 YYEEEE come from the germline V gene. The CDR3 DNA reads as TGTGCCAGCAGCTTGGAGGGCGGGGGGGCCCCTGAGCAGTACTTC. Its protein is CASSLEGGGAPEQYF.

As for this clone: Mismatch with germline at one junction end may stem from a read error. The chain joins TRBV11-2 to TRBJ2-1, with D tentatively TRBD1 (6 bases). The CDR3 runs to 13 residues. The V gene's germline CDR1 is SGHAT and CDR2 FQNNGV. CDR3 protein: CASSVDRYNEQFF. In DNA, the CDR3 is TGTGCCAGCAGCGTAGACAGGTACAATGAGCAGTTCTTC.

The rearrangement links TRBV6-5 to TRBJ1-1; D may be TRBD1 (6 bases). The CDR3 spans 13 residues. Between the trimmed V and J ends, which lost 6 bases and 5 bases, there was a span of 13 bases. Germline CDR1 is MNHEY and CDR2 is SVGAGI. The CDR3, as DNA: TGTGCCAGCAGCCTGGGGCAGGGGACTGAAGCTTTCTTT. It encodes CASSLGQGTEAFF.

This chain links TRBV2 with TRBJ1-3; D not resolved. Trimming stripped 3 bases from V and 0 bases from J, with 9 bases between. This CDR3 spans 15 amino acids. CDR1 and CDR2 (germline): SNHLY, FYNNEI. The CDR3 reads CASSDRLSSGNTIYF. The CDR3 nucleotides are TGTGCCAGCAGTGACAGGCTCTCCTCTGGAAACACCATATATTTT.

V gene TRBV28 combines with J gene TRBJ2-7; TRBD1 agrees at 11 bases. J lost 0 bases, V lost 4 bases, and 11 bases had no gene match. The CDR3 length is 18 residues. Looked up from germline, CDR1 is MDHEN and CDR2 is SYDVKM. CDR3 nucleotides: TGTGCCAGCAGTTCCCCAGGGAAAGGGACAGGGGGCTCCTACGAGCAGTACTTC. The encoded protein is CASSSPGKGTGGSYEQYF.

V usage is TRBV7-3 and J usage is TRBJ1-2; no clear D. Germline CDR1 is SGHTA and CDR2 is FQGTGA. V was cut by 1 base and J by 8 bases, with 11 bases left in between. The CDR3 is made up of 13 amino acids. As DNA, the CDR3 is TGTGCCAGCAGCTTAAGTACCGGGAACGGCTACACCTTC. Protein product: CASSLSTGNGYTF.

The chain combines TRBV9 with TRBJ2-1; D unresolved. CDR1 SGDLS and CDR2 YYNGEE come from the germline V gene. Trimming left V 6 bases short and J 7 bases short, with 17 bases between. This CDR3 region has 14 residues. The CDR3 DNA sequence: TGTGCCAGCAACACCCTTCTAGGAAGTAATGAGCAGTTCTTC. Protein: CASNTLLGSNEQFF.

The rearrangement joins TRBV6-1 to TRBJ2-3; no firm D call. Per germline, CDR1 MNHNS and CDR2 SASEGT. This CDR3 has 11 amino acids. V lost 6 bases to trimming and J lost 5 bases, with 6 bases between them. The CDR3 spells CASREEDTQYF. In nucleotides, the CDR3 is TGTGCCAGCAGAGAGGAAGATACGCAGTATTTT.

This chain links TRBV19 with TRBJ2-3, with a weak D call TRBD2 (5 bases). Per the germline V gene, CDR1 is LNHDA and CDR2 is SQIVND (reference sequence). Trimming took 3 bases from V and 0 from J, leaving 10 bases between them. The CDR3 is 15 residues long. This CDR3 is CASSISPGSTDTQYF. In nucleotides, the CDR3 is TGTGCCAGTAGTATTTCCCCGGGGAGCACAGATACGCAGTATTTT.

DNA for the CDR3: TGCAGCGTCCTAACCGGACAGGGCCCCTCCGGGCAGTACTTC. Its translation is CSVLTGQGPSGQYF. This chain uses TRBV29-1 with TRBJ2-7; TRBD1 agrees at 8 bases. The V and J ends lost 6 bases and 9 bases, in that order; junction bases with no gene match: 16. In germline, CDR1 is SQVTM, CDR2 ANQGSEA. The CDR3 has 14 residues.

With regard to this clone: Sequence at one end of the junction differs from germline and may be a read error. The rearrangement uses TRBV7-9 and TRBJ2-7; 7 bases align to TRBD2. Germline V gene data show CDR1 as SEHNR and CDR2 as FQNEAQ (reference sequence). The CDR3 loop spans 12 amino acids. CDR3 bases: TGTGCCAGCAGCTTAGATTTGATCAGCGGGAACTTC. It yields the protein CASSLDLISGNF.

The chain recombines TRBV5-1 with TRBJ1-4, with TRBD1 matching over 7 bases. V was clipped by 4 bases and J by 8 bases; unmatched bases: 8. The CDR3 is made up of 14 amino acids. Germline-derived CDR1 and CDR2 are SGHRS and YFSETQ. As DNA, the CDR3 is TGCGCCAGCAGCACCGGGACAGTGGGCGAAAAACTGTTTTTT. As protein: CASSTGTVGEKLFF.

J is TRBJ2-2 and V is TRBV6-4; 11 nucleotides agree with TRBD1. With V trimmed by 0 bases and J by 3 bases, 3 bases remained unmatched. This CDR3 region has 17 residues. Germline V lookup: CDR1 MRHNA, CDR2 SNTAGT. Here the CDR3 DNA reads TGTGCCAGCAGTGACTCTTCGGGACAGGGGGACACCGGGGAGCTGTTTTTT. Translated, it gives CASSDSSGQGDTGELFF.

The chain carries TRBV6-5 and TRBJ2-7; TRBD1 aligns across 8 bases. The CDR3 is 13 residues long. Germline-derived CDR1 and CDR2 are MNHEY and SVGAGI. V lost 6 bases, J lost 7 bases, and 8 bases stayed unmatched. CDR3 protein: CASSRQGTGEQYF. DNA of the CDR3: TGTGCCAGCAGCCGACAGGGGACGGGGGAGCAGTACTTC.

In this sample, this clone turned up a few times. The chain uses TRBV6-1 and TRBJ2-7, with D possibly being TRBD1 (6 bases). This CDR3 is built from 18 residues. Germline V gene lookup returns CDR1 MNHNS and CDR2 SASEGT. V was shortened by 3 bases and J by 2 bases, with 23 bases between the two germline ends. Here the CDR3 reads CASSDPSVQGHEAYEQYF. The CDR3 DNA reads TGTGCCAGCAGTGACCCCTCCGTCCAGGGACACGAAGCCTACGAGCAGTACTTC.

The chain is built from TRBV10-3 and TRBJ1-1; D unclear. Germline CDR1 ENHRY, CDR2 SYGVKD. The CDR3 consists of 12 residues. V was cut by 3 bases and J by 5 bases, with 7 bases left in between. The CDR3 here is CAISDGRTEAFF. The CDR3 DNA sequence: TGTGCCATCAGTGACGGGAGGACTGAAGCTTTCTTT.

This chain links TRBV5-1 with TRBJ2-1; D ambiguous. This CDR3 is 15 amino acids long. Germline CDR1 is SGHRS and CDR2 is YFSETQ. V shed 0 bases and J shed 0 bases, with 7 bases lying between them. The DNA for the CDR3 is TGCGCCAGCAGCTTGGCCGCGGCCTCCTACAATGAGCAGTTCTTC. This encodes CASSLAAASYNEQFF. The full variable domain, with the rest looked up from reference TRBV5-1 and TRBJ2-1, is KAGVTQTPRYLIKTRGQQVTLSCSPISGHRSVSWYQQTPGQGLQFLFEYFSETQRNKGNFPGRFSGRQFSNSRSEMNVSTLELGDSALYLCASSLAAASYNEQFFGPGTRLTVL.

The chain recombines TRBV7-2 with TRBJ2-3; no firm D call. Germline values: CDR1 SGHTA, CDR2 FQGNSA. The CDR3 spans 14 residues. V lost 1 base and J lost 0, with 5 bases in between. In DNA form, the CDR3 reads TGTGCCAGCAGCTTAGGCCGGAGCACAGATACGCAGTATTTT. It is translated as CASSLGRSTDTQYF. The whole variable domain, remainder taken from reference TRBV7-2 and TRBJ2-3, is GAGVSQSPSNKVTEKGKDVELRCDPISGHTALYWYRQSLGQGLEFLIYFQGNSAPDKSGLPSDRFSAERTGGSVSTLTIQRTQQEDSAVYLCASSLGRSTDTQYFGPGTRLTVL.

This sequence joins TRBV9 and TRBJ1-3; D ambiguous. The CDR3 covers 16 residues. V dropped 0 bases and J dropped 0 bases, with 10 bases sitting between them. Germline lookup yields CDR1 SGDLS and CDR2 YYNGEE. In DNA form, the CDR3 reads TGTGCCAGCAGCGTAGGTGCCAGAAGCTCTGGAAACACCATATATTTT. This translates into CASSVGARSSGNTIYF.

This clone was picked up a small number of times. In nucleotides, the CDR3 is TGCGCCAGCAGCCAAGGAACTAGCGGGGGGGGATACAATGAGCAGTTCTTC. Protein sequence: CASSQGTSGGGYNEQFF. The chain combines TRBV4-3 with TRBJ2-1, with 13 bases aligning to TRBD2. The CDR3 is 17 residues long. Looked up from germline, CDR1 is LGHNA and CDR2 is YSLEER. The V gene end was trimmed by 1 base and the J gene end by 4 bases; junction bases not matched to a gene: 4.

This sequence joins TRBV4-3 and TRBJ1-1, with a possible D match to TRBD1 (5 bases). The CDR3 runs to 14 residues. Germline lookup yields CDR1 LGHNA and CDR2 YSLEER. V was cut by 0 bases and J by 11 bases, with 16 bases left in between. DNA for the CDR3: TGCGCCAGCAGCCAAGATTATGGGGCCCAAGGGGCTTTCTTT. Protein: CASSQDYGAQGAFF.

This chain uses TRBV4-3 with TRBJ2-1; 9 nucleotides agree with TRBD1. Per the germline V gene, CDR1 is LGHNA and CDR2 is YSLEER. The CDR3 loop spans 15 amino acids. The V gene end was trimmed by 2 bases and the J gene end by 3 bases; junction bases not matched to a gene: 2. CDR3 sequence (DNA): TGCGCCAGCAGCCAAAGGACAGGGGACTACAATGAGCAGTTCTTC. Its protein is CASSQRTGDYNEQFF.

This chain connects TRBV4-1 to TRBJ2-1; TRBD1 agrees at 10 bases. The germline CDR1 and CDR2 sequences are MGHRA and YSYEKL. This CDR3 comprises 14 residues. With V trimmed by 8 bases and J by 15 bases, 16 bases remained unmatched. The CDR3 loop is CASQSDRGHGVGFF. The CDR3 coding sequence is TGCGCCAGCCAGAGTGACAGGGGGCATGGAGTCGGGTTCTTC.

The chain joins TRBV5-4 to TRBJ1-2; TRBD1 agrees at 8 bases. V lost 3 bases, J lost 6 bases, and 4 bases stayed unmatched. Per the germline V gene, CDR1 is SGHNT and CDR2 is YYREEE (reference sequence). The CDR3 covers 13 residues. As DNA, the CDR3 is TGTGCCAGCAGCTGGACAGGGACCGATGGCTACACCTTC. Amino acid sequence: CASSWTGTDGYTF.

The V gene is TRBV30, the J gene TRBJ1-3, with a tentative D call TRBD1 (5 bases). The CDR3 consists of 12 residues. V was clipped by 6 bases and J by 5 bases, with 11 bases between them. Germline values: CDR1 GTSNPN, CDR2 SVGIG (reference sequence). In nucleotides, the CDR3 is TGTGCCTGCCTAACAGGTAGAAACACCATATATTTT. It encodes CACLTGRNTIYF. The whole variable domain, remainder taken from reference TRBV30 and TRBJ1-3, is SQTIHQWPATLVQPVGSPLSLECTVEGTSNPNLYWYRQAAGRGLQLLFYSVGIGQISSEVPQNLSASRPQDRQFILSSKKLLLSDSGFYLCACLTGRNTIYFGEGSWLTVV.

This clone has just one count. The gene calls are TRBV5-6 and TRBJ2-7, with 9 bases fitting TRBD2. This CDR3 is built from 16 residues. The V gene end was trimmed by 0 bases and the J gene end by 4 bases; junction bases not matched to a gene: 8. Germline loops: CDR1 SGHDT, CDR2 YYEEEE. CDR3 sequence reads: CASSLASSGGMYEQYF. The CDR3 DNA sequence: TGTGCCAGCAGCTTGGCATCCAGCGGGGGGATGTACGAGCAGTACTTC.

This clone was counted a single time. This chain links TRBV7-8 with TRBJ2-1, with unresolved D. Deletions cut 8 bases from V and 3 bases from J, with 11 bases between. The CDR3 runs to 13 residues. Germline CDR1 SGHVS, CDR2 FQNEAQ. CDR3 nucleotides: TGTGCCAGCGGAGCTAGTATCTACAATGAGCAGTTCTTC. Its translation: CASGASIYNEQFF.